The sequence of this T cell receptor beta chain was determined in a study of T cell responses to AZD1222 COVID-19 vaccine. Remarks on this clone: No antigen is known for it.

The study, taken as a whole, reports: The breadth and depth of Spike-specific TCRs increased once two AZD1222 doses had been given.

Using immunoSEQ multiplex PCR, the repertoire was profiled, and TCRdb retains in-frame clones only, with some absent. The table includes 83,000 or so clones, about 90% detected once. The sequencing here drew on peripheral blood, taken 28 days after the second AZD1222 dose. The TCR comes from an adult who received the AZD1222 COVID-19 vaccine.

In DNA form, the CDR3 reads TGTGCCAGCAGTTATGTAAGGGTGACGAACACTGAAGCTTTCTTT. This gives the protein CASSYVRVTNTEAFF. The chain is built from TRBV6-2 or TRBV6-3 and TRBJ1-1; D gene uncertain. Germline V gene sequence: CDR1 MNHEY, CDR2 SVGEGT. Trimming removed 3 bases at V and 1 base at J, with 12 bases between. The CDR3 covers 15 residues.